This T cell receptor beta chain is drawn from a study of blood T cell repertoires in COVID-19. Study as a whole: The analysed material was cDNA or gDNA that came from T cells, B-cell-depleted T cells, or PBMCs.

A single count supports this clone. Sequencing was performed with immunoSEQ multiplex PCR; in TCRdb, only in-frame clones are kept and a portion is missing. The table has around 42,000 clones, 86% seen once. The receptor was isolated from a man between 65 and 85 years old with acute or convalescent COVID-19. Sequencing was carried out using peripheral blood.

CDR3 sequence reads: CASSFDGYEAFF. The CDR3 DNA is TGTGCCAGCAGCTTTGACGGGTATGAAGCTTTCTTT. This chain connects TRBV7-6 to TRBJ1-1; D remains ambiguous. There are 12 residues in the CDR3. Deletions cut 3 bases from V and 7 bases from J, with 9 bases between. In germline, CDR1 is SGHVS, CDR2 FNYEAQ.